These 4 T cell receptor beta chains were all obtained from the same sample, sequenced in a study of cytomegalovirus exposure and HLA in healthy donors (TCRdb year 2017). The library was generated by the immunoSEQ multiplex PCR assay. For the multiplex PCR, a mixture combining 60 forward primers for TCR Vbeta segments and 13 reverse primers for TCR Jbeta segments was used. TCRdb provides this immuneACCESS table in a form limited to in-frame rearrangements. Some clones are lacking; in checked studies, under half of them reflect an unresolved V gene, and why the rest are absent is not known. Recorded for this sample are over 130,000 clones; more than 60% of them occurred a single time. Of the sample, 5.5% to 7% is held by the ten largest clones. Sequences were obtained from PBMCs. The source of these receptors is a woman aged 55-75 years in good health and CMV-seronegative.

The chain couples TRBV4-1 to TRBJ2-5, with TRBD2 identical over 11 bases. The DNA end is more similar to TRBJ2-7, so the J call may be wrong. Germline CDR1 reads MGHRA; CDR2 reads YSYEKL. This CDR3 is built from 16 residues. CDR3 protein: CASSQQTSGDASEQYF. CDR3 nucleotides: TGCGCCAGCAGCCAACAGACTAGCGGGGATGCCTCCGAGCAGTACTTC.

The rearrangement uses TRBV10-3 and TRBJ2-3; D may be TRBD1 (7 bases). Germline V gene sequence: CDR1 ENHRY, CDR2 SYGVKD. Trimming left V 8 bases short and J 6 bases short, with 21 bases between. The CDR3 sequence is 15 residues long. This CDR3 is CAILGGQGVSDTQYF. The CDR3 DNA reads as TGTGCCATCTTGGGGGGCCAGGGGGTCTCGGATACGCAGTATTTT.

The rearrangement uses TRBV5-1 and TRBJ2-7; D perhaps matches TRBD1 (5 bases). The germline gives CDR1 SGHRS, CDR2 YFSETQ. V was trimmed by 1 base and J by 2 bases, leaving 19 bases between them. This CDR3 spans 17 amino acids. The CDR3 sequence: CASSLLMSVGATYEQYF. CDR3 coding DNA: TGCGCCAGCAGCTTGTTGATGTCAGTTGGGGCTACCTACGAGCAGTACTTC.

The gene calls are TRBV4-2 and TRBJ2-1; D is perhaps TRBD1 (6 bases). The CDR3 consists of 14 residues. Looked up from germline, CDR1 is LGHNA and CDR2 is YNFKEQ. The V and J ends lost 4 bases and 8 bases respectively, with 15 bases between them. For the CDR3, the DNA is TGTGCCAGCAGCCTAAGAACAGGGTCAGATGAGCAGTTCTTC. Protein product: CASSLRTGSDEQFF.